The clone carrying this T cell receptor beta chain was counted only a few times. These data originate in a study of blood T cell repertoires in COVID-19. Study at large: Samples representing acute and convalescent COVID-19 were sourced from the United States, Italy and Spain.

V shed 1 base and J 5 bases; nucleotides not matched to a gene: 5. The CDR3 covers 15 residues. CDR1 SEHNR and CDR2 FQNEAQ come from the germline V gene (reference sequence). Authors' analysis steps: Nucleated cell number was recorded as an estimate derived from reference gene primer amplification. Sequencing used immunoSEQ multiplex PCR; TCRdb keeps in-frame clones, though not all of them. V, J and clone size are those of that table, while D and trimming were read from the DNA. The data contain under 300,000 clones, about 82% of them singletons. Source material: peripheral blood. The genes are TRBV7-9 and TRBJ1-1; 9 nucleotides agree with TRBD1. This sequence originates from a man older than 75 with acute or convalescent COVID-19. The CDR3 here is CASSLGTGARTEAFF. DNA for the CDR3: TGTGCCAGCAGCTTAGGGACAGGGGCGAGAACTGAAGCTTTCTTT.